This TCR beta chain was observed in a study of blood T cell repertoires in COVID-19. Across the study: Sites across the United States, Italy and Spain contributed samples from acute and convalescent COVID-19.

This clone has just a few counts. Method: immunoSEQ multiplex PCR; TCRdb's copy keeps in-frame clones and lacks some. The table records 230,000 or so clones, approximately 82% of them present only once. The CDR3 covers 13 residues. Germline V CDR1 and CDR2: GTSNPN, SVGIG (reference sequence). V shed 0 bases and J shed 5 bases, with 5 bases lying between them. The sequencing input was peripheral blood. The sequence derives from a woman between 35 and 50 years old who had recovered from COVID-19. This chain links TRBV30 with TRBJ1-6; the D is unclear. The CDR3 spells CAWSVRDNSPLHF. The CDR3 DNA is TGTGCCTGGAGTGTCCGCGATAATTCACCCCTCCACTTT.